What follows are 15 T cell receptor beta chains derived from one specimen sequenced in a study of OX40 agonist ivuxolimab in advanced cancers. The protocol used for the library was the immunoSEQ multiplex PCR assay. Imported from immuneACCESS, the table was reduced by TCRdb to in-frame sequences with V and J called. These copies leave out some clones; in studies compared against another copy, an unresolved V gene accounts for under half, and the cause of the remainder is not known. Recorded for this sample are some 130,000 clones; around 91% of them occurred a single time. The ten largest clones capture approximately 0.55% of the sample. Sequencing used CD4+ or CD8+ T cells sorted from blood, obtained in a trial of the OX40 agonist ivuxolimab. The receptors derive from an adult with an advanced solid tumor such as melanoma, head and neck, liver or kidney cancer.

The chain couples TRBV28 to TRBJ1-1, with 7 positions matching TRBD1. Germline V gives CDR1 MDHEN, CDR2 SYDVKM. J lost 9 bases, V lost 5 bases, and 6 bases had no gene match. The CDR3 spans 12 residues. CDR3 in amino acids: CASSQRDSKAFF. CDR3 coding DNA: TGTGCCAGCAGTCAGCGGGACAGCAAAGCTTTCTTT.

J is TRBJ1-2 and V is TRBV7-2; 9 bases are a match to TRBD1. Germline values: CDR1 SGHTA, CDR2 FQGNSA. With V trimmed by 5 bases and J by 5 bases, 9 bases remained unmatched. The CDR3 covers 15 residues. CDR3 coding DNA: TGTGCCAGCAGCCCCCCCTCCGGGACAGGGTATGGCTACACCTTC. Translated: CASSPPSGTGYGYTF.

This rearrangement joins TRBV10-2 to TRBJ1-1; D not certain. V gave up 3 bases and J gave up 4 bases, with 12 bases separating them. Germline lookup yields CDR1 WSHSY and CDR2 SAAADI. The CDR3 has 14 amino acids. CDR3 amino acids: CASSDARTRTEAFF. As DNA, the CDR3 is TGCGCCAGCAGTGACGCCCGGACCCGCACTGAAGCTTTCTTT.

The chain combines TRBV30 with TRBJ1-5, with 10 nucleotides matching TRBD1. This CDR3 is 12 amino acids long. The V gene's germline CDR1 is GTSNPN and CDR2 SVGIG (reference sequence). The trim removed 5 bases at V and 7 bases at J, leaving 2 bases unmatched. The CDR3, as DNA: TGTGCCTGGGGACAGGGGGGGCAGCCCCAGCATTTT. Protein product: CAWGQGGQPQHF.

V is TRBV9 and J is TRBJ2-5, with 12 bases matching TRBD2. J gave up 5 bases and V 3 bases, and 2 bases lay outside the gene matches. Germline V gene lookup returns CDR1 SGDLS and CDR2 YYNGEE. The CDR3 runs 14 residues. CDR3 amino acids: CASSETSGGETQYF. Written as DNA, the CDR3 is TGTGCCAGCAGCGAGACTAGCGGGGGTGAGACCCAGTACTTC.

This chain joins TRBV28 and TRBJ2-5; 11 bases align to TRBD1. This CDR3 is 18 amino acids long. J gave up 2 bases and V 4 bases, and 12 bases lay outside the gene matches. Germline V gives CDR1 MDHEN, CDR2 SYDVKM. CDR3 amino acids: CASSSTFVDRGRQETQYF. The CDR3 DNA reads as TGTGCCAGCAGTTCCACGTTCGTGGACAGGGGGCGACAAGAGACCCAGTACTTC.

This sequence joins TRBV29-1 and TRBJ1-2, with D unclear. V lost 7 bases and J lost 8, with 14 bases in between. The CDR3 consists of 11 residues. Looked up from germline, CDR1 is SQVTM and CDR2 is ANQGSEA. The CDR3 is CSATVGWGYTF. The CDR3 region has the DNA TGCAGCGCTACAGTGGGCTGGGGCTACACCTTC.

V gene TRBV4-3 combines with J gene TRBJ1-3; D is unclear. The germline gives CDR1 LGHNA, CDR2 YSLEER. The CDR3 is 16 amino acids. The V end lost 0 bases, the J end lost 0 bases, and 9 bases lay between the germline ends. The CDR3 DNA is TGCGCCAGCAGCCAAGACTACAGATTCTCTGGAAACACCATATATTTT. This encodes CASSQDYRFSGNTIYF.

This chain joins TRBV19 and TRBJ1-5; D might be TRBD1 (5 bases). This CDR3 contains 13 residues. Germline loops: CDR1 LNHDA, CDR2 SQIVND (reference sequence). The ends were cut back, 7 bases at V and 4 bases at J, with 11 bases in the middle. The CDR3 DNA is TGTGCCAGTAAACACGGGGGGAATCAGCCCCAGCATTTT. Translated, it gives CASKHGGNQPQHF.

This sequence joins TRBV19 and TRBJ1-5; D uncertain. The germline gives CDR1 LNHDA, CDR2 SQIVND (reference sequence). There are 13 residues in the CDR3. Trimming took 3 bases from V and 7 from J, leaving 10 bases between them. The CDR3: CASSITDEQPQHF. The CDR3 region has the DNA TGTGCCAGTAGTATCACGGACGAACAGCCCCAGCATTTT.

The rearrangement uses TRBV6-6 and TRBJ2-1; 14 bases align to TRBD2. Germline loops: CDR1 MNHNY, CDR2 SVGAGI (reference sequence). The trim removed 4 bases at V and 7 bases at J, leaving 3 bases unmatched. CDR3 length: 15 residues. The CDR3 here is CASSWTSGGSNEQFF. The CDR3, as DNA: TGTGCCAGCAGTTGGACTAGCGGGGGGAGTAATGAGCAGTTCTTC.

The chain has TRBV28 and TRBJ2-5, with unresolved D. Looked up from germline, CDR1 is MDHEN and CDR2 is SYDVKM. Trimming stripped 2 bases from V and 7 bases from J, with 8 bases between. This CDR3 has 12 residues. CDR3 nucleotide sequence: TGTGCCAGCAGTTTAGGGGTCGGGACCCAGTACTTC. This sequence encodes CASSLGVGTQYF.

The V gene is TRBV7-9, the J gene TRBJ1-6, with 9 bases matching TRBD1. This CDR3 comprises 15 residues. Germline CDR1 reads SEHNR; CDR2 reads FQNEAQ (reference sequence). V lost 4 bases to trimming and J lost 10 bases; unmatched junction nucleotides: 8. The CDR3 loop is CASSSRDRVNSPLHF. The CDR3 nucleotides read TGTGCCAGCAGCTCCCGGGACAGGGTTAACTCACCCCTCCACTTT. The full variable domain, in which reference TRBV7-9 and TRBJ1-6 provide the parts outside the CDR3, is DTGVSQNPRHKITKRGQNVTFRCDPISEHNRLYWYRQTLGQGPEFLTYFQNEAQLEKSRLLSDRFSAERPKGSFSTLEIQRTEQGDSAMYLCASSSRDRVNSPLHFGNGTRLTVT.

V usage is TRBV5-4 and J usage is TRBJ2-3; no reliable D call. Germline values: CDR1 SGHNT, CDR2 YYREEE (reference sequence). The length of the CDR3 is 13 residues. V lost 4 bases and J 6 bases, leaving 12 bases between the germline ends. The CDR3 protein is CASSPEFGDTQYF. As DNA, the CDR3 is TGTGCCAGCAGCCCCGAGTTTGGCGATACGCAGTATTTT.

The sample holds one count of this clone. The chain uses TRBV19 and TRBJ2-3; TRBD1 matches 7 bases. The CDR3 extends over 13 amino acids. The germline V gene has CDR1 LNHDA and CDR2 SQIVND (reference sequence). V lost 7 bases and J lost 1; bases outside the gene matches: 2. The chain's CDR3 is CASTGQGTDTQYF. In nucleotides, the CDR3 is TGTGCCAGTACTGGACAGGGCACAGATACGCAGTATTTT.